The rows below give T cell receptor beta chains drawn from one sample of a study of control samples from healthy donors and cancer patients. Profiling relied on immunoSEQ multiplex PCR, and the TCRdb table lists in-frame clones only, not all of them. The top ten hold approximately 19% of the sample, which has more than 100,000 clones, around 89% seen once. The sample comprised PBMCs. These receptors were taken from a man aged 60 to 75 with lung cancer. Each CDR3 is given with its conserved first and last residue. D genes are given only for firm matches. The size entry is marked missing in some rows and otherwise reads once, few, many or a size class.

d_gene: TRBD1
abundance: once
v_gene: TRBV10-3
j_gene: TRBJ1-5
CDR3aa: CAIRDRDNQPQHF
CDR3nt: TGTGCCATCCGGGACAGGGACAATCAGCCCCAGCATTTT

d_gene: TRBD2
abundance: .
v_gene: TRBV6-4
j_gene: TRBJ2-1
CDR3aa: CASSESSGAGEQFF
CDR3nt: TGTGCCAGCAGTGAATCTAGCGGGGCTGGTGAGCAGTTCTTC

d_gene: .
abundance: .
v_gene: TRBV6-1
j_gene: TRBJ2-7
CDR3aa: CASSESARSYEQYF
CDR3nt: TGTGCCAGCAGTGAATCGGCGCGGAGCTACGAGCAGTACTTC

d_gene: TRBD1
abundance: .
v_gene: TRBV28
j_gene: TRBJ2-1
CDR3aa: CASSFVGTGLHEQFF
CDR3nt: TGTGCCAGCAGTTTTGTCGGGACAGGGCTTCATGAGCAGTTCTTC

d_gene: TRBD1
abundance: .
v_gene: TRBV29-1
j_gene: TRBJ2-1
CDR3aa: CSVGGDRVGNEQFF
CDR3nt: TGCAGCGTTGGTGGGGACAGGGTAGGCAATGAGCAGTTCTTC

d_gene: .
abundance: .
v_gene: TRBV6-5
j_gene: TRBJ2-3
CDR3aa: CASSYFWGSTDTQYF
CDR3nt: TGTGCCAGCAGTTACTTTTGGGGGAGCACAGATACGCAGTATTTT

d_gene: .
abundance: .
v_gene: TRBV11-3
j_gene: TRBJ2-5
CDR3aa: CASSFGEGETQYF
CDR3nt: TGTGCCAGCAGCTTTGGTGAGGGGGAGACCCAGTACTTC

d_gene: .
abundance: .
v_gene: TRBV18
j_gene: TRBJ2-2
CDR3aa: CASSGTLNTGELFF
CDR3nt: TGTGCCAGCTCCGGGACTCTGAACACCGGGGAGCTGTTTTTT

d_gene: .
abundance: .
v_gene: TRBV6-6
j_gene: TRBJ2-3
CDR3aa: CASRWTQGRDTQYF
CDR3nt: TGTGCCAGCAGGTGGACACAGGGGAGGGATACGCAGTATTTT

d_gene: TRBD1
abundance: once
v_gene: TRBV3-1/TRBV3-2
j_gene: TRBJ2-3
CDR3aa: CASSLGTASTDTQYF
CDR3nt: TGTGCCAGCAGCCTCGGGACAGCTAGCACAGATACGCAGTATTTT

d_gene: TRBD2
abundance: .
v_gene: TRBV18
j_gene: TRBJ2-6
CDR3aa: CASSPLGLAGNSGANVLTF
CDR3nt: TGTGCCAGCTCACCATTGGGACTAGCGGGCAACTCTGGGGCCAACGTCCTGACTTTC

d_gene: .
abundance: once
v_gene: TRBV5-5
j_gene: TRBJ1-3
CDR3aa: CASSLDGGEGNTIYF
CDR3nt: TGTGCCAGCAGCTTGGATGGGGGAGAAGGAAACACCATATATTTT

d_gene: .
abundance: few
v_gene: TRBV4-1
j_gene: TRBJ2-7
CDR3aa: CASSQDVGQSFREQYF
CDR3nt: TGCGCCAGCAGCCAAGATGTGGGGCAGTCGTTTCGAGAGCAGTACTTC

d_gene: .
abundance: .
v_gene: TRBV7-9
j_gene: TRBJ2-3
CDR3aa: CASSLGGTDTQYF
CDR3nt: TGTGCCAGCAGCTTAGGCGGCACAGATACGCAGTATTTT

d_gene: .
abundance: .
v_gene: TRBV10-3
j_gene: TRBJ1-2
CDR3aa: CAISESSNGYTF
CDR3nt: TGTGCCATCAGTGAGTCATCAAATGGCTACACCTTC

d_gene: .
abundance: .
v_gene: TRBV11-2
j_gene: TRBJ1-3
CDR3aa: CASSLATPGDTIYF
CDR3nt: TGTGCCAGCAGCTTAGCGACCCCGGGGGACACCATATATTTT

d_gene: .
abundance: .
v_gene: TRBV7-2
j_gene: TRBJ1-5
CDR3aa: CASSSALGEQPQHF
CDR3nt: TGTGCCAGCAGCTCGGCCCTAGGCGAACAGCCCCAGCATTTT

d_gene: TRBD1
abundance: few
v_gene: TRBV19
j_gene: TRBJ1-1
CDR3aa: CASSIGQGYTEAFF
CDR3nt: TGTGCCAGTAGTATAGGACAGGGGTACACTGAAGCTTTCTTT

d_gene: .
abundance: .
v_gene: TRBV12-3/TRBV12-4
j_gene: TRBJ2-7
CDR3aa: CASGPQMGPQYF
CDR3nt: TGTGCCAGCGGGCCCCAAATGGGCCCCCAGTACTTC

d_gene: .
abundance: once
v_gene: TRBV7-3
j_gene: TRBJ1-5
CDR3aa: CASSSDSRGPQHF
CDR3nt: TGTGCCAGCAGCTCGGACAGCCGGGGGCCCCAGCATTTT

d_gene: TRBD1
abundance: few
v_gene: TRBV12-5
j_gene: TRBJ1-5
CDR3aa: CASESGQGSYQPQHF
CDR3nt: TGTGCTAGTGAATCCGGACAGGGGAGTTATCAGCCCCAGCATTTT

d_gene: .
abundance: once
v_gene: TRBV5-1
j_gene: TRBJ1-6
CDR3aa: CASRYAPSSYNSPLHF
CDR3nt: TGCGCCAGCAGGTATGCGCCGAGCTCCTATAATTCACCCCTCCACTTT

d_gene: .
abundance: .
v_gene: TRBV6-5
j_gene: TRBJ1-6
CDR3aa: CASIRQELGSPLHF
CDR3nt: TGTGCCAGCATCCGACAGGAGTTAGGCTCACCCCTCCACTTT

d_gene: TRBD1
abundance: .
v_gene: TRBV11-3
j_gene: TRBJ1-2
CDR3aa: CASSAQGLLGYTF
CDR3nt: TGTGCCAGCAGCGCACAGGGGCTTTTGGGCTACACCTTC

d_gene: TRBD2
abundance: .
v_gene: TRBV7-2
j_gene: TRBJ2-1
CDR3aa: CASSLMPSGGAWEFF
CDR3nt: TGTGCCAGCAGCTTAATGCCTAGCGGGGGGGCCTGGGAGTTCTTC

d_gene: .
abundance: .
v_gene: TRBV9
j_gene: TRBJ1-4
CDR3aa: CASSVGYGPPYRVTNEKLFF
CDR3nt: TGTGCCAGCAGCGTAGGATACGGCCCCCCCTATCGCGTAACTAATGAAAAACTGTTTTTT

d_gene: .
abundance: few
v_gene: TRBV19
j_gene: TRBJ1-1
CDR3aa: CASSIGQMNTEAFF
CDR3nt: TGTGCCAGTAGTATAGGGCAGATGAACACTGAAGCTTTCTTT

d_gene: TRBD1
abundance: .
v_gene: TRBV9
j_gene: TRBJ1-2
CDR3aa: CASSVDSGTGASNYGYTF
CDR3nt: TGTGCCAGCAGCGTAGATTCGGGGACAGGGGCCTCAAACTATGGCTACACCTTC

d_gene: .
abundance: .
v_gene: TRBV5-1
j_gene: TRBJ2-3
CDR3aa: CASSWATRTAFSTDTQYF
CDR3nt: TGCGCCAGCAGTTGGGCGACACGGACAGCCTTTAGCACAGATACGCAGTATTTT

d_gene: .
abundance: .
v_gene: TRBV7-9
j_gene: TRBJ1-4
CDR3aa: CASSLGQFNEKLFF
CDR3nt: TGTGCCAGCAGCTTAGGGCAGTTTAATGAAAAACTGTTTTTT

d_gene: .
abundance: .
v_gene: TRBV2
j_gene: TRBJ2-7
CDR3aa: CASRRMRLDQYEQYF
CDR3nt: TGTGCCAGCAGGCGCATGAGACTGGATCAATACGAGCAGTACTTC

d_gene: .
abundance: .
v_gene: TRBV5-6
j_gene: TRBJ1-1
CDR3aa: CASSLEEKPSEAFF
CDR3nt: TGTGCCAGCAGCTTGGAAGAGAAACCAAGTGAAGCTTTCTTT

d_gene: .
abundance: .
v_gene: TRBV5-1
j_gene: TRBJ1-3
CDR3aa: CASSWTFDSSSGNTIYF
CDR3nt: TGCGCCAGCAGCTGGACTTTTGACAGCAGCTCTGGAAACACCATATATTTT

d_gene: .
abundance: .
v_gene: TRBV2
j_gene: TRBJ1-4
CDR3aa: CASIARGGGNEKLFF
CDR3nt: TGTGCCAGCATCGCAAGGGGCGGTGGTAATGAAAAACTGTTTTTT

d_gene: .
abundance: .
v_gene: TRBV6-6
j_gene: TRBJ1-3
CDR3aa: CASSGTSGGNTIYF
CDR3nt: TGTGCCAGCAGCGGGACTTCGGGTGGAAACACCATATATTTT

d_gene: .
abundance: .
v_gene: TRBV5-1
j_gene: TRBJ2-1
CDR3aa: CASSLGIYNEQFF
CDR3nt: TGCGCCAGCAGCCTCGGTATTTACAATGAGCAGTTCTTC

d_gene: TRBD2
abundance: .
v_gene: TRBV18
j_gene: TRBJ2-4
CDR3aa: CASSPKGLAGGYENIQYF
CDR3nt: TGTGCCAGCTCACCCAAGGGACTAGCGGGGGGGTATGAAAACATTCAGTACTTC

d_gene: .
abundance: .
v_gene: TRBV5-1
j_gene: TRBJ1-1
CDR3aa: CASSSRLGNTEAFF
CDR3nt: TGCGCCAGCAGCTCCAGATTGGGTAACACTGAAGCTTTCTTT

d_gene: TRBD1
abundance: .
v_gene: TRBV29-1
j_gene: TRBJ1-1
CDR3aa: CSVAGTGDMNTEAFF
CDR3nt: TGCAGCGTTGCCGGGACAGGCGACATGAACACTGAAGCTTTCTTT

d_gene: .
abundance: .
v_gene: TRBV3-1/TRBV3-2
j_gene: TRBJ2-7
CDR3aa: CASSLSAYLGYEQYF
CDR3nt: TGTGCCAGCAGCTTGTCTGCATACCTCGGCTACGAGCAGTACTTC

d_gene: TRBD1
abundance: few
v_gene: TRBV4-1
j_gene: TRBJ1-5
CDR3aa: CASSHQTGGNQPQHF
CDR3nt: TGCGCCAGCAGCCATCAGACAGGGGGCAATCAGCCCCAGCATTTT

d_gene: .
abundance: .
v_gene: TRBV6-1
j_gene: TRBJ1-5
CDR3aa: CASSESQGGSNQPQHF
CDR3nt: TGTGCCAGCAGTGAAAGTCAGGGAGGGAGCAATCAGCCCCAGCATTTT

d_gene: .
abundance: .
v_gene: TRBV15
j_gene: TRBJ2-4
CDR3aa: CATSLKGGIAKNIQYF
CDR3nt: TGTGCCACCAGCCTTAAGGGTGGGATTGCCAAAAACATTCAGTACTTC

d_gene: TRBD1
abundance: few
v_gene: TRBV7-3
j_gene: TRBJ1-2
CDR3aa: CASSQGASYGYTF
CDR3nt: TGTGCCAGCAGCCAGGGGGCCTCATATGGCTACACCTTC

d_gene: TRBD1
abundance: .
v_gene: TRBV3-1/TRBV3-2
j_gene: TRBJ2-5
CDR3aa: CASSQRDRGVWIQYF
CDR3nt: TGTGCCAGCAGCCAGAGGGACAGGGGGGTTTGGATCCAGTACTTC

d_gene: TRBD2
abundance: .
v_gene: TRBV3-1/TRBV3-2
j_gene: TRBJ2-1
CDR3aa: CASSPVIPGLAPESSYNEQFF
CDR3nt: TGTGCCAGCAGCCCAGTCATTCCGGGACTAGCGCCCGAGAGCTCCTACAATGAGCAGTTCTTC

d_gene: .
abundance: .
v_gene: TRBV3-1/TRBV3-2
j_gene: TRBJ1-1
CDR3aa: CASSQGGRANTEAFF
CDR3nt: TGTGCCAGCAGCCAAGGGGGCAGGGCGAACACTGAAGCTTTCTTT

d_gene: .
abundance: .
v_gene: TRBV5-1
j_gene: TRBJ2-5
CDR3aa: CASSFQGFEETQYF
CDR3nt: TGCGCCAGCAGCTTCCAGGGGTTTGAAGAGACCCAGTACTTC

d_gene: .
abundance: few
v_gene: TRBV5-4
j_gene: TRBJ2-7
CDR3aa: CASSFQGSPNYEQYF
CDR3nt: TGTGCCAGCAGCTTCCAGGGGTCCCCGAACTACGAGCAGTACTTC